This TCR beta chain appears in the sequencing data of a study of graft-versus-host responses after intestinal transplantation. Trimming left V 11 bases short and J 6 bases short, with 13 bases between. In germline, CDR1 is ENHRY, CDR2 SYGVKD. The CDR3 contains 11 residues. About this clone itself: The antigen is undetermined.

Data came from immunoSEQ multiplex PCR; TCRdb stores just in-frame clones and leaves some out. The sample lists about 100,000 clones, roughly 87% occurring once. The TCR sequence derives from a human donor who was the organ donor for an intestinal transplant. The chain is built from TRBV10-3 and TRBJ1-2; unclear D gene. Sequencing was performed on unstimulated CD4+ T cells sorted from spleen or lymph node cells, taken before transplant. CDR3 amino acids: CASSGTHGYTF. CDR3 nucleotides: TGTGCCTCAAGCGGAACCCATGGCTACACCTTC.